This TCR beta chain is from a study of T cell clusters in autoimmune cytopenias. Findings and caveats of the study: Clustering suggested that physiological T cell clusters were missing in primary autoimmune cytopenia patients.

Roughly 38,000 genome equivalents of blood DNA were amplified for TRB. TRB rearrangements were amplified by touch-down multiplex PCR with mixed TRB-A/B primers. TCRdb re-called the multiplex PCR reads; every CDR3 protein appears as one record, without DNA. This repertoire comprises over 500 distinct CDR3 sequences; its ten largest clones make up around 30%. According to its frequency, this clonotype is medium-sized (0.01 to 0.1%). Its target is not known. The data were also submitted as part of a second study, on T cell repertoires in aging, cancer and after chemotherapy. That study adds: Rebound thymic output was suggested by rising median generation probability during chemotherapy in each cancer cohort.

The receptor was isolated from a human donor with chronic lymphocytic leukemia. The source material was peripheral blood.

CDR3 sequence reads: CASSRTGREAFF. The chain employs TRBV14 and TRBJ1-1; TCRdb's D call, TRBD1, is unchecked because there is no DNA. The germline V gene encodes CDR1 SGHDN and CDR2 FVKESK. CDR3 length: 12 residues.